Presented here are 23 T cell receptor beta chains from one specimen sequenced in a study of graft-versus-host responses after intestinal transplantation. Only in-frame clones appear in the TCRdb table, and some are missing; sequencing was by immunoSEQ multiplex PCR. The table lists 84,000 or so clones, 80% to 85% of them singletons, with 0.83% in the top ten. Antigens for these TCRs are unknown. The specimen was unstimulated CD4+ T cells sorted from spleen or lymph node cells, collected before intestinal transplant. The receptors originated from a human donor who received an intestinal transplant.

This clone was recorded once. The genes are TRBV18 and TRBJ1-5; the D is unclear. V lost 3 bases and J lost 4, with 4 bases in between. Germline V gene data show CDR1 as KGHSH and CDR2 as LQKENI. The CDR3 loop spans 12 amino acids. CDR3: CASSPPNQPQHF. CDR3 sequence (DNA): TGTGCCAGCTCACCCCCGAATCAGCCCCAGCATTTT.

The rearrangement uses TRBV27 and TRBJ1-6, with 7 bases lining up with TRBD1. Trimming cost V 5 bases and J 6 bases; bases outside gene matches: 4. The CDR3 contains 14 residues. CDR1 and CDR2 from the germline V gene are MNHEY and SMNVEV (reference sequence). In nucleotides, the CDR3 is TGTGCCAGCAGTACTGACAGGGTTAATTCACCCCTCCACTTT. As protein: CASSTDRVNSPLHF.

The chain is built from TRBV11-1 and TRBJ2-2; 13 bases map to TRBD2. CDR1 and CDR2 from the germline V gene are SGHAT and FQDESV (reference sequence). The junction had 5 bases not matched to a gene; V was cut back by 2 bases and J by 5 bases. The length of the CDR3 is 17 residues. In nucleotides, the CDR3 is TGTGCCAGCAGCTTACATCGACTAGCGGGAGGTACCGGGGAGCTGTTTTTT. Amino acids: CASSLHRLAGGTGELFF.

This clone was detected only a few times. V gene TRBV28 combines with J gene TRBJ1-1, with D unresolved. The CDR3 has 15 amino acids. V dropped 5 bases and J dropped 1 base, with 14 bases sitting between them. Germline CDR1 and CDR2: MDHEN and SYDVKM. CDR3 protein: CASSPRRVRNTEAFF. The CDR3 bases are TGTGCCAGCAGTCCAAGGAGGGTACGGAACACTGAAGCTTTCTTT.

The J gene is TRBJ1-2, the V gene TRBV2; D remains ambiguous. The germline CDR1 and CDR2 sequences are SNHLY and FYNNEI. CDR3 length equals 12 residues. V lost 11 bases, J lost 7 bases, and 17 bases lay in between. As DNA, the CDR3 is TGTGCCTCCCCCGGTGACAACCCTGGCTACACCTTC. Translating gives CASPGDNPGYTF.

Regarding this clone: The junction differs from germline at one of its ends, possibly a read error. The chain employs TRBV15 and TRBJ2-2; D perhaps matches TRBD1 (6 bases). CDR3 size: 16 residues. CDR1 and CDR2 from the germline V gene are LNHNV and YYDKDF (reference sequence). CDR3 sequence: CATSRTLTGNSGELFF. The CDR3 bases are TGTGCCACCAGCAGAACACTTACAGGGAACTCCGGGGAGCTGTTTTTT. The whole variable domain, remainder taken from reference TRBV15 and TRBJ2-2, is DAMVIQNPRYQVTQFGKPVTLSCSQTLNHNVMYWYQQKSSQAPKLLFHYYDKDFNNEADTPDNFQSRRPNTSFCFLDIRSPGLGDTAMYLCATSRTLTGNSGELFFGEGSRLTVL.

Only a few counts were recorded for this clone. The chain recombines TRBV25-1 with TRBJ2-7, with 8 bases identical to TRBD1. Germline V gene lookup returns CDR1 MGHDK and CDR2 SYGVNS. Losses at the gene ends were 1 base for V and 2 bases for J; bases not matched to a gene: 1. CDR3 length: 14 amino acids. Here the CDR3 DNA reads TGTGCCAGCAGTGAATCAGGGGGCCCCTACGAGCAGTACTTC. This translates into CASSESGGPYEQYF.

This chain links TRBV28 with TRBJ1-5, with TRBD1 matching over 7 bases. The junction had 6 bases not matched to a gene; V was cut back by 5 bases and J by 2 bases. The germline V gene has CDR1 MDHEN and CDR2 SYDVKM. This CDR3 is 15 amino acids long. The CDR3 DNA reads TGTGCCAGCAGTCCGACAGGGTCGGGCAATCAGCCCCAGCATTTT. It yields the protein CASSPTGSGNQPQHF.

V is TRBV4-1 and J is TRBJ2-7; the D gene is possibly TRBD1 (6 bases). Trimming pared 4 bases from V and 2 bases from J, leaving 12 bases between. Looked up from germline, CDR1 is MGHRA and CDR2 is YSYEKL. The CDR3 spans 14 residues. The DNA for the CDR3 is TGCGCCAGCAGCCCATCCGACAGGACCTACGAGCAGTACTTC. It translates to CASSPSDRTYEQYF.

V usage is TRBV18 and J usage is TRBJ1-2; the D gene is possibly TRBD1 (5 bases). The V gene's germline CDR1 is KGHSH and CDR2 LQKENI. The ends were cut back, 2 bases at V and 2 bases at J, with 12 bases in the middle. CDR3 length: 15 residues. CDR3 bases: TGTGCCAGCTCACCAACCAACAGGCCAAACTATGGCTACACCTTC. The encoded protein is CASSPTNRPNYGYTF.

The chain links TRBV7-9 to TRBJ1-4; TRBD1 aligns across 9 bases. The CDR3 has 14 amino acids. Germline V gives CDR1 SEHNR, CDR2 FQNEAQ (reference sequence). With 4 bases clipped from V and 6 bases from J, the junction kept 3 bases outside the gene matches. The DNA of the CDR3 is TGTGCCAGCAGCTCCGACAGGGGGTATGAAAAACTGTTTTTT. This translates into CASSSDRGYEKLFF.

V gene TRBV5-1 combines with J gene TRBJ2-7; 14 nucleotides agree with TRBD2. This CDR3 contains 16 residues. V lost 3 bases and J lost 7; bases outside the gene matches: 9. In germline, CDR1 is SGHRS, CDR2 YFSETQ. CDR3 nucleotides: TGCGCCAGCAGCTCCGGGACTAGCGGGGGCAGTCGGGAGCAGTACTTC. Amino acids: CASSSGTSGGSREQYF. The whole variable domain, remainder taken from reference TRBV5-1 and TRBJ2-7, is KAGVTQTPRYLIKTRGQQVTLSCSPISGHRSVSWYQQTPGQGLQFLFEYFSETQRNKGNFPGRFSGRQFSNSRSEMNVSTLELGDSALYLCASSSGTSGGSREQYFGPGTRLTVT.

The J gene is TRBJ2-3, the V gene TRBV12-5; D is perhaps TRBD1 (5 bases). This CDR3 is built from 13 residues. V was cut by 2 bases and J by 4 bases, with 7 bases left in between. Germline assignment: CDR1 LGHNT and CDR2 FRNRAP. The CDR3 protein is CASGLTGADTQYF. CDR3 bases: TGTGCTAGTGGTTTGACAGGTGCAGATACGCAGTATTTT.

The chain employs TRBV5-1 and TRBJ2-1; D gene uncertain. Per germline, CDR1 SGHRS and CDR2 YFSETQ. With 2 bases removed from V and 0 bases from J, the gap between germline ends came to 9 bases. The length of the CDR3 is 15 residues. CDR3 bases: TGCGCCAGCAGCTTTGAGGAGAGCTCCTACAATGAGCAGTTCTTC. It codes for CASSFEESSYNEQFF. Together with reference TRBV5-1 and TRBJ2-1, the CDR3 gives the full variable domain: KAGVTQTPRYLIKTRGQQVTLSCSPISGHRSVSWYQQTPGQGLQFLFEYFSETQRNKGNFPGRFSGRQFSNSRSEMNVSTLELGDSALYLCASSFEESSYNEQFFGPGTRLTVL.

The chain recombines TRBV5-4 with TRBJ2-1; no clear D gene. The CDR3 is 13 residues long. Germline CDR1 SGHNT, CDR2 YYREEE (reference sequence). V was cut by 0 bases and J by 7 bases, with 8 bases left in between. The CDR3 DNA reads TGTGCCAGCAGCTTGGTGTCAGCGAATGAGCAGTTCTTC. It specifies CASSLVSANEQFF.

The chain employs TRBV30 and TRBJ2-7; unclear D gene. Germline V gene data show CDR1 as GTSNPN and CDR2 as SVGIG (reference sequence). Trimming cost V 5 bases and J 0 bases, with 11 bases left between them. The CDR3 has 13 amino acids. The CDR3 DNA sequence: TGTGCCTGGGGGCCCCCAAGCTCCTACGAGCAGTACTTC. Its protein is CAWGPPSSYEQYF.

This clone came up a few times. The J gene is TRBJ2-2, the V gene TRBV6-6, with 9 bases lining up with TRBD1. V was clipped by 2 bases and J by 8 bases; unmatched bases: 9. The germline CDR1 and CDR2 sequences are MNHNY and SVGAGI (reference sequence). The CDR3 is 16 residues long. The CDR3 nucleotides are TGTGCCAGCAGTTACCCAACAGGGGGCGATCTAGGGGAGCTGTTTTTT. Its protein is CASSYPTGGDLGELFF.

V and J are TRBV7-3 and TRBJ2-3, with 7 bases matching TRBD1. This CDR3 is built from 16 residues. Germline V gene lookup returns CDR1 SGHTA and CDR2 FQGTGA. V trimming: 5 bases; J trimming: 2 bases; junction bases outside the gene matches: 10. The CDR3 loop is CASSPGADRTTDTQYF. As DNA, the CDR3 is TGTGCCAGCAGCCCCGGGGCGGACAGGACCACAGATACGCAGTATTTT.

The CDR3 DNA sequence: TGTGCCAGCAGCACAGCAGAGGGCTACACTGAAGCTTTCTTT. It yields the protein CASSTAEGYTEAFF. The chain uses TRBV11-1 and TRBJ1-1; D is uncertain. The germline CDR1 and CDR2 sequences are SGHAT and FQDESV (reference sequence). The CDR3 runs to 14 residues. V lost 5 bases and J lost 3, with 13 bases in between. The complete variable domain, with remaining parts taken from reference TRBV11-1 and TRBJ1-1, reads EAEVAQSPRYKITEKSQAVAFWCDPISGHATLYWYRQILGQGPELLVQFQDESVVDDSQLPKDRFSAERLKGVDSTLKIQPAELGDSAMYLCASSTAEGYTEAFFGQGTRLTVV.

V gene TRBV19 combines with J gene TRBJ1-2; D call uncertain. In germline, CDR1 is LNHDA, CDR2 SQIVND (reference sequence). The germline V and J ends were trimmed by 3 bases and 10 bases, with 18 bases remaining between them. The CDR3 covers 14 residues. The CDR3 nucleotides are TGTGCCAGTAGTATTCGGGTTGGCTTTCTAGACTACACCTTC. Protein product: CASSIRVGFLDYTF.

Concerning this clone: This sample also contains other DNA sequences that code for the same CDR3. The chain has TRBV5-1 and TRBJ1-1; the D gene is possibly TRBD1 (5 bases). V was cut by 2 bases and J by 1 base, with 6 bases left in between. The germline V gene encodes CDR1 SGHRS and CDR2 YFSETQ. This CDR3 comprises 13 residues. The CDR3 DNA is TGCGCCAGCAGCTTAACAGGGAACACTGAAGCTTTCTTT. Its protein is CASSLTGNTEAFF.

This chain links TRBV7-3 with TRBJ2-7; possible D gene TRBD1, 7 bases. Germline CDR1 and CDR2: SGHTA and FQGTGA. The CDR3 is made up of 13 amino acids. V lost 1 base, J lost 6 bases, and 10 bases lay in between. CDR3 region: CASSLRQGGEQYF. CDR3 sequence (DNA): TGTGCCAGCAGCTTAAGACAGGGAGGCGAGCAGTACTTC.

The chain is built from TRBV12-5 and TRBJ2-5, with TRBD2 identical over 10 bases. Trimming removed 5 bases from V and 1 base from J; junction bases left unmatched: 10. The CDR3 covers 17 residues. CDR1 is LGHNT and CDR2 is FRNRAP in the germline V gene. CDR3 loop: CASGLSGTSDPQETQYF. As DNA, the CDR3 is TGTGCTAGTGGTCTCTCCGGGACTAGCGACCCCCAAGAGACCCAGTACTTC.